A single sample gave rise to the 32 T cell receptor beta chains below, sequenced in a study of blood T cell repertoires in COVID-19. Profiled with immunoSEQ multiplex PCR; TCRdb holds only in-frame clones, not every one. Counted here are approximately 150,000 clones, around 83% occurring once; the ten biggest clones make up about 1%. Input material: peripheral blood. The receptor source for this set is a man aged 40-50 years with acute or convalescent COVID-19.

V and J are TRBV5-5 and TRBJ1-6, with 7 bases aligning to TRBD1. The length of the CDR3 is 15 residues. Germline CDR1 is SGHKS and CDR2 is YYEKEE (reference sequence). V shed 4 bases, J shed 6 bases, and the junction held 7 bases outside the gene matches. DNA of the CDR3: TGTGCCAGCAGCCCGGCGACAGGGCTTAATTCACCCCTCCACTTT. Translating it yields CASSPATGLNSPLHF.

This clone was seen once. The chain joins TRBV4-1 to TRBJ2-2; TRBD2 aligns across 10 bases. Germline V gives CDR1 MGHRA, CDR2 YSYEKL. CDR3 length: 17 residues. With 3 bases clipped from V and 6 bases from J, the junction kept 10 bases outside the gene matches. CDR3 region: CASSHSLGLAFPGELFF. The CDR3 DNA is TGCGCCAGCAGCCATAGCTTGGGACTAGCGTTCCCCGGGGAGCTGTTTTTT.

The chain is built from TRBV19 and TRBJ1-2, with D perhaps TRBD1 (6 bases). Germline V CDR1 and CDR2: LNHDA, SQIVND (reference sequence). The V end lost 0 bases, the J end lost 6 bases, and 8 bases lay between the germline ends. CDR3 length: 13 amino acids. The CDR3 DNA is TGTGCCAGTAGTATAGATCCAGGGGATGGCTACACCTTC. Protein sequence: CASSIDPGDGYTF.

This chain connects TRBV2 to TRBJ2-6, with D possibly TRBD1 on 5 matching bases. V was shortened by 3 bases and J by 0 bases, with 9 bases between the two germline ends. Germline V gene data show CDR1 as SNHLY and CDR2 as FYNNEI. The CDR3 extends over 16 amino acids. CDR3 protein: CASSEVTDSGANVLTF. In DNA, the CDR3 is TGTGCCAGCAGTGAGGTGACAGACTCTGGGGCCAACGTCCTGACTTTC. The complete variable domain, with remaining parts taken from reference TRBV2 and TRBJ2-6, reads EPEVTQTPSHQVTQMGQEVILRCVPISNHLYFYWYRQILGQKVEFLVSFYNNEISEKSEIFDDQFSVERPDGSNFTLKIRSTKLEDSAMYFCASSEVTDSGANVLTFGAGSRLTVL.

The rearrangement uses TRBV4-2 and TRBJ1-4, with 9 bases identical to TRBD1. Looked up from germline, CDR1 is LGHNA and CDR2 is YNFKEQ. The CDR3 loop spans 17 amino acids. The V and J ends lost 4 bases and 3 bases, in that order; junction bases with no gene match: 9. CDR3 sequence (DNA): TGTGCCAGCAGCCGAGAGACAGGGGGGCCGCCTAATGAAAAACTGTTTTTT. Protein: CASSRETGGPPNEKLFF.

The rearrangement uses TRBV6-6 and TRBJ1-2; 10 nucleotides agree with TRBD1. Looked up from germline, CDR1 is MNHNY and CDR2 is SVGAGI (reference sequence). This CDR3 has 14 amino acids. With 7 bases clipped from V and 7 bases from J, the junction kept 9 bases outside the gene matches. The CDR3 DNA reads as TGTGCCAGCAACACCGGGACAGGGGTGTCTGGCTACACCTTC. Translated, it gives CASNTGTGVSGYTF.

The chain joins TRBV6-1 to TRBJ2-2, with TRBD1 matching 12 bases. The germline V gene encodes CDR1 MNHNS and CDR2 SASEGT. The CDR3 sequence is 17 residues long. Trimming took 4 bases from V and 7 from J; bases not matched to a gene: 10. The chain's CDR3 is CASSVSRDRGLHGELFF. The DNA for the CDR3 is TGTGCCAGCAGTGTAAGCCGGGACAGGGGGCTTCACGGGGAGCTGTTTTTT.

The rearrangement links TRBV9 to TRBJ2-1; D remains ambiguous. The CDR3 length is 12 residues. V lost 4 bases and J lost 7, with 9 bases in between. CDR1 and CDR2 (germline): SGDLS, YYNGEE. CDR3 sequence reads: CASSTTTNEQFF. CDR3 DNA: TGTGCCAGCAGCACCACTACGAATGAGCAGTTCTTC.

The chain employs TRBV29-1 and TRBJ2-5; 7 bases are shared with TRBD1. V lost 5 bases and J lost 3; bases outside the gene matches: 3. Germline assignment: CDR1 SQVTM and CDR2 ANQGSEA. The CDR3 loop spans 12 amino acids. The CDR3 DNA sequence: TGCAGCGTTTTAACAGGGGAAGAGACCCAGTACTTC. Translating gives CSVLTGEETQYF.

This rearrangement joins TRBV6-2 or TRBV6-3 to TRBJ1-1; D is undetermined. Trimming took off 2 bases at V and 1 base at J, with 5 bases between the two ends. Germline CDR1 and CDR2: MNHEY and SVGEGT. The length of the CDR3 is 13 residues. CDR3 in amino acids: CASSYARNTEAFF. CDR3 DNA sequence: TGTGCCAGCAGTTACGCGAGGAACACTGAAGCTTTCTTT.

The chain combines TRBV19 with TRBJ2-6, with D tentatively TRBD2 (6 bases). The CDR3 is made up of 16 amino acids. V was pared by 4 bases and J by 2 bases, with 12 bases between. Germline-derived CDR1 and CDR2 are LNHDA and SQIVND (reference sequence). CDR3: CASSTGGNPGANVLTF. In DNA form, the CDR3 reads TGTGCCAGTAGTACTGGAGGGAACCCTGGGGCCAACGTCCTGACTTTC.

The CDR3 sequence is CASSQEGREVSGYTF. The CDR3 DNA follows: TGTGCCAGCAGCCAAGAGGGCAGGGAAGTGAGTGGCTACACCTTC. This chain connects TRBV3-1 (or the pseudogene TRBV3-2) to TRBJ1-2; D might be TRBD1 (5 bases). This CDR3 has 15 residues. Germline lookup yields CDR1 LGHDT and CDR2 YNNKEL (reference sequence). V shed 0 bases and J shed 7 bases, with 15 bases lying between them.

The CDR3: CASSDRGVEPQHF. The DNA of the CDR3 is TGTGCCAGCAGTGACAGGGGCGTGGAGCCCCAGCATTTT. V usage is TRBV6-1 and J usage is TRBJ1-5; TRBD1 might be the D (6 bases). This CDR3 is built from 13 residues. Germline CDR1 reads MNHNS; CDR2 reads SASEGT. V lost 3 bases and J lost 8, with 11 bases in between.

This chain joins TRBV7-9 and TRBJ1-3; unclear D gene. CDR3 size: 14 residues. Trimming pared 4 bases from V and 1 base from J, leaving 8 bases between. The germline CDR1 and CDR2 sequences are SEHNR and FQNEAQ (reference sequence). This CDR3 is CASSSRTSGNTIYF. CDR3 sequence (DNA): TGTGCCAGCAGCTCACGGACTTCTGGAAACACCATATATTTT.

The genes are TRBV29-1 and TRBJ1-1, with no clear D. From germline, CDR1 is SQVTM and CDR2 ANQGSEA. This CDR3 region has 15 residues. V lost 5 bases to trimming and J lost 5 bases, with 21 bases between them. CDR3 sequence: CSVRGPLTRGTEAFF. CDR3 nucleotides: TGCAGCGTTCGAGGGCCTCTCACTCGTGGGACTGAAGCTTTCTTT.

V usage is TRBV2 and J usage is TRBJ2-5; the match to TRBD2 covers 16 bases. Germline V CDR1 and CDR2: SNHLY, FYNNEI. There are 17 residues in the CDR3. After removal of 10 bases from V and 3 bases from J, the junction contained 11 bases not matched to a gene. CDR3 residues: CATPEGTSGGAKETQYF. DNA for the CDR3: TGTGCCACCCCGGAGGGGACTAGCGGGGGGGCCAAAGAGACCCAGTACTTC.

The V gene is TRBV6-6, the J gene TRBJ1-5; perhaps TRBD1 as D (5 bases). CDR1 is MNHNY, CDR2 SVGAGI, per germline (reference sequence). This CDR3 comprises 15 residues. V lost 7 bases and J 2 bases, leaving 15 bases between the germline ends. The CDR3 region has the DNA TGTGCCAGCACAGTTAGCAGGGTAGGCAATCAGCCCCAGCATTTT. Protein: CASTVSRVGNQPQHF.

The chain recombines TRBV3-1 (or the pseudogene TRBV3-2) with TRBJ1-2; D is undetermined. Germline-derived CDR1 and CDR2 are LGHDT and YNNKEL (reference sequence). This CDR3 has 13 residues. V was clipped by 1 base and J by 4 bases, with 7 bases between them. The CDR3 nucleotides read TGTGCCAGCAGCCAAGGACTGGGCTATGGCTACACCTTC. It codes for CASSQGLGYGYTF.

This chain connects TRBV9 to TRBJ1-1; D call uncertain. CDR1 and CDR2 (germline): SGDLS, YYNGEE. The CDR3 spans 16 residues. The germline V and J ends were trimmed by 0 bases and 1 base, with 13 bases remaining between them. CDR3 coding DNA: TGTGCCAGCAGCGTAGAACCCACTCGCGGGAACACTGAAGCTTTCTTT. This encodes CASSVEPTRGNTEAFF.

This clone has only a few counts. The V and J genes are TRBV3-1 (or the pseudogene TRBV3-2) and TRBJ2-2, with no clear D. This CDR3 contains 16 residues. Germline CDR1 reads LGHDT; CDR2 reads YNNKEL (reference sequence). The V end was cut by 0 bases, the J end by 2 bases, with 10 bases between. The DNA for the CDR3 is TGTGCCAGCAGCCAAGATTTGGGCCCTAACACCGGGGAGCTGTTTTTT. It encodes CASSQDLGPNTGELFF.

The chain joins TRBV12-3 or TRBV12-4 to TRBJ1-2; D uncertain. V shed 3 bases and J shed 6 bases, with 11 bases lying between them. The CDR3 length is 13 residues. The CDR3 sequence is CASSFGQAHGYTF. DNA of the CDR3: TGTGCCAGCAGTTTCGGTCAGGCACATGGCTACACCTTC.

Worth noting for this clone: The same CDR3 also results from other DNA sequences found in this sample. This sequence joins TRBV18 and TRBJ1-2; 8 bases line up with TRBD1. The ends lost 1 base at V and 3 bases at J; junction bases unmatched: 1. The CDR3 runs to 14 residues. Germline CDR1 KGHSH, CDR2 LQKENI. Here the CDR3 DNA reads TGTGCCAGCTCACCACTGGACAGGGACTATGGCTACACCTTC. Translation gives CASSPLDRDYGYTF.

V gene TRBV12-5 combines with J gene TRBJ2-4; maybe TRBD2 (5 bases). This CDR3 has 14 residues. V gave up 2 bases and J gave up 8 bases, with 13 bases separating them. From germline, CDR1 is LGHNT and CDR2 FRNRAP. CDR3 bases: TGTGCTAGTGGTTTGAACAGCGGTTTGGACATTCAGTACTTC. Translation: CASGLNSGLDIQYF.

The CDR3 coding sequence is TGCGCCAGCAGCCTGTCCTGGAGCCTGAACACTGAAGCTTTCTTT. Its translation is CASSLSWSLNTEAFF. The rearrangement joins TRBV4-1 to TRBJ1-1, with no clear D. The V end lost 4 bases, the J end lost 0 bases, and 12 bases lay between the germline ends. The CDR3 has 15 amino acids. Germline V lookup: CDR1 MGHRA, CDR2 YSYEKL.

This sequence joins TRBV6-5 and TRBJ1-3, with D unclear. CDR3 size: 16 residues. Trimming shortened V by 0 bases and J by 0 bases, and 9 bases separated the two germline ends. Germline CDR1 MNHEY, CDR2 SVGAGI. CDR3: CASSYSVPYSGNTIYF. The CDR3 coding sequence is TGTGCCAGCAGTTACTCGGTCCCCTACTCTGGAAACACCATATATTTT.

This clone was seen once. CDR3 DNA: TGTGCCAGCAGCTTACCTGGCGGGGGAAGAAACATTCAGTACTTC. Protein: CASSLPGGGRNIQYF. This rearrangement joins TRBV13 to TRBJ2-4, with TRBD2 matching over 7 bases. This CDR3 has 15 residues. V dropped 2 bases and J dropped 6; count of bases not matched to a gene: 7. Germline CDR1 is PRHDT and CDR2 is FYEKMQ (reference sequence).

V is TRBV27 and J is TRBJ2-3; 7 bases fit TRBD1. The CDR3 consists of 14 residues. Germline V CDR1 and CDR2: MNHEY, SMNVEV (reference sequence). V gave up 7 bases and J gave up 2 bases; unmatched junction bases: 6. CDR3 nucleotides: TGTGCCAGCAAACAGGGGCTGATCACAGATACGCAGTATTTT. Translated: CASKQGLITDTQYF.

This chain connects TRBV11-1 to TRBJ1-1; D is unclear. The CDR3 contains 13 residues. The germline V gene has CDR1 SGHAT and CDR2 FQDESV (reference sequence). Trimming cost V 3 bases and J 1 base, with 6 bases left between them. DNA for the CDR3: TGTGCCAGCAGCTTCGCGTGGAACACTGAAGCTTTCTTT. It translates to CASSFAWNTEAFF.

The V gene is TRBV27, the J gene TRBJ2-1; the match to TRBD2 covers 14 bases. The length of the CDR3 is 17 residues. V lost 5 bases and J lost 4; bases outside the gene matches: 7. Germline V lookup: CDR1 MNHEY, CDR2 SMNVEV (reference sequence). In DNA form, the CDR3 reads TGTGCCAGCAGTCCCGGACTAGCGGGGGGACGGTACAATGAGCAGTTCTTC. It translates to CASSPGLAGGRYNEQFF.

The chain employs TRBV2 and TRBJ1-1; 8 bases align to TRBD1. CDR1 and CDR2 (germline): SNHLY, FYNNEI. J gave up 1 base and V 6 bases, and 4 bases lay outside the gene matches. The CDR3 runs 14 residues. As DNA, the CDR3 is TGTGCCAGCAGAGAACAGGGGGGGAACACTGAAGCTTTCTTT. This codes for CASREQGGNTEAFF. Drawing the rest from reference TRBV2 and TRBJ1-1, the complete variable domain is EPEVTQTPSHQVTQMGQEVILRCVPISNHLYFYWYRQILGQKVEFLVSFYNNEISEKSEIFDDQFSVERPDGSNFTLKIRSTKLEDSAMYFCASREQGGNTEAFFGQGTRLTVV.

The DNA of the CDR3 is TGTGCCAGCAGCTTAGAATTTAGGAGCTACGAGCAGTACTTC. It translates to CASSLEFRSYEQYF. The chain couples TRBV7-2 to TRBJ2-7, with no clear D. Germline-derived CDR1 and CDR2 are SGHTA and FQGNSA. Trimming pared 1 base from V and 3 bases from J, leaving 10 bases between. The CDR3 sequence is 14 residues long.

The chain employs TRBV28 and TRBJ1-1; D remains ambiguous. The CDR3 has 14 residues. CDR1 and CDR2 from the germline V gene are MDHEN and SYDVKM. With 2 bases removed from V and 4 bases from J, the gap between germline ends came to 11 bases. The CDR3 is CASSLVKPSTEAFF. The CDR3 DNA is TGTGCCAGCAGTTTAGTCAAACCTAGCACTGAAGCTTTCTTT.